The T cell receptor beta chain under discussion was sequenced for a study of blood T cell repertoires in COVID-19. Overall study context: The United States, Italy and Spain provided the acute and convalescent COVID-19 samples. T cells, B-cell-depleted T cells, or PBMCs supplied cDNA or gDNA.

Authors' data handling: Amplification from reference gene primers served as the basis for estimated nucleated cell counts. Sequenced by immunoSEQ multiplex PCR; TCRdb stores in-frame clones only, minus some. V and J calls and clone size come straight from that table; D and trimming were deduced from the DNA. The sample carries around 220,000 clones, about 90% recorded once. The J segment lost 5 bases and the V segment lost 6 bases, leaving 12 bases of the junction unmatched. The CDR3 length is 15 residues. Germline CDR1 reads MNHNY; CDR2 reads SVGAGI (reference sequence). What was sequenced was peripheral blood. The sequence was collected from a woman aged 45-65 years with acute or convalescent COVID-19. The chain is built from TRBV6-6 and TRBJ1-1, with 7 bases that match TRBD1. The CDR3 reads CASSKEGTEGTEAFF. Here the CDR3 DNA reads TGTGCCAGCAGCAAAGAAGGGACAGAAGGTACTGAAGCTTTCTTT.